The 27 T cell receptor beta chains below were found in one sample sequenced in a study of CD8 T cells in ankylosing spondylitis (dated by TCRdb to about 2017). Library preparation employed 5' RACE. The data were produced on an Illumina HiSeq 2500. In-frame beta chains were kept once TCRdb had trimmed the public reads at Q25 with fastp and called clones with MiXCR. Rows matching on CDR3 protein sequence are summarized as one entry with the most common DNA and genes. Present in this sample are roughly 68,000 distinct CDR3 sequences, 6.2% of which were seen just once. In total, the top ten clones hold approximately 5% of the sample. Source material: synovial fluid, either unsorted or a sorted T cell fraction (not recorded which). The receptors stem from a male donor with ankylosing spondylitis.

This clonotype was seen more than once but under ten times. This chain joins TRBV3-1 and TRBJ2-2, with no clear D. CDR1 is LGHDT and CDR2 is YNNKEL in the germline V gene (reference sequence). This CDR3 is built from 16 residues. V was trimmed by 1 base and J by 7 bases, leaving 16 bases between them. The CDR3 reads CASSQGFRPDNGELFF. Here the CDR3 DNA reads TGTGCCAGCAGCCAAGGATTCCGACCCGACAACGGGGAGCTGTTTTTT.

Only a few counts were recorded for this clonotype. The chain has TRBV20-1 and TRBJ2-7, with D hard to call. Germline CDR1 is DFQATT and CDR2 is SNEGSKA (reference sequence). CDR3 size: 11 residues. Trimming left V 6 bases short and J 1 base short, with 7 bases between. DNA for the CDR3: TGCAGTGCCGTGCTATCCTACGAGCAGTACTTC. Its protein is CSAVLSYEQYF.

The sample holds many counts of this clonotype. Germline and junction disagree at one end, which may indicate a read error. The V call is TRBV7-2, the J call TRBJ2-5; 11 positions agree with TRBD2. Looked up from germline, CDR1 is SGHTA and CDR2 is FQGNSA. The CDR3 extends over 16 amino acids. CDR3 region: CASSVASGRYQETQYF. The CDR3 nucleotides read TGTGCCAGCAGCGTAGCTAGCGGGAGGTACCAAGAGACCCAGTACTTC.

There are a few counts of this clonotype. The rearrangement uses TRBV27 and TRBJ2-4; 13 positions agree with TRBD2. The V segment lost 8 bases and the J segment 4 bases; nucleotides outside the gene matches: 5. This CDR3 has 15 amino acids. The germline gives CDR1 MNHEY, CDR2 SMNVEV (reference sequence). The CDR3 bases are TGTGCCAGCGGGGGACTAGCGGGACGGAAAAACATTCAGTACTTC. Translating it yields CASGGLAGRKNIQYF.

In this sample, this clonotype turned up a few times. The V call is TRBV2, the J call TRBJ2-2; TRBD2 matches 12 bases. Germline CDR1 reads SNHLY; CDR2 reads FYNNEI. The CDR3 runs 17 residues. The junction had 8 bases not matched to a gene; V was cut back by 7 bases and J by 2 bases. CDR3 sequence: CASTWTSGTTNTGELFF. CDR3 coding DNA: TGTGCCAGCACCTGGACTAGCGGGACTACCAACACCGGGGAGCTGTTTTTT.

This clonotype counts as medium-sized (0.01 to 0.1%). This chain joins TRBV29-1 and TRBJ1-1; D not resolved. The ends were cut back, 6 bases at V and 1 base at J, with 6 bases in the middle. The CDR3 is 11 amino acids. Germline CDR1 SQVTM, CDR2 ANQGSEA. The CDR3 region is CSVVGNTEAFF. The CDR3 coding sequence is TGCAGCGTGGTAGGGAACACTGAAGCTTTCTTT.

The sample holds many counts of this clonotype. V usage is TRBV5-5 and J usage is TRBJ2-3, with unresolved D. Germline V lookup: CDR1 SGHKS, CDR2 YYEKEE (reference sequence). V shed 1 base and J shed 2 bases, with 8 bases lying between them. The CDR3 is 14 residues long. CDR3 residues: CASSLYQDTDTQYF. CDR3 nucleotide sequence: TGTGCCAGCAGCTTGTACCAGGACACAGATACGCAGTATTTT.

This clonotype was observed at least ten times. J is TRBJ2-3 and V is TRBV20-1; TRBD2 matches at 13 bases. The V and J ends lost 5 bases and 5 bases, in that order; junction bases with no gene match: 4. Germline lookup yields CDR1 DFQATT and CDR2 SNEGSKA (reference sequence). CDR3 length equals 14 residues. CDR3 in DNA: TGCAGTGCTGACGGACTAGCGGGAGTAGATACGCAGTATTTT. Translating it yields CSADGLAGVDTQYF.

This clonotype was detected many times. This sequence joins TRBV10-3 and TRBJ2-7, with D uncertain. CDR3 length: 12 amino acids. CDR1 and CDR2 from the germline V gene are ENHRY and SYGVKD. V lost 1 base to trimming and J lost 5 bases, with 6 bases between them. CDR3 protein: CAISEYWDEQYF. CDR3 bases: TGTGCCATCAGTGAGTATTGGGACGAGCAGTACTTC.

In this sample, this clonotype turned up a few times. The chain links TRBV5-6 to TRBJ2-2; no definite D call. Germline CDR1 SGHDT, CDR2 YYEEEE. Trimming took 4 bases from V and 5 from J, leaving 15 bases between them. The CDR3 length is 15 residues. The CDR3 region is CASSASWSVTGELFF. As DNA, the CDR3 is TGTGCCAGCAGCGCGTCGTGGTCCGTTACCGGGGAGCTGTTTTTT. Full variable domain (outside the CDR3, taken from reference TRBV5-6 and TRBJ2-2): DAGVTQSPTHLIKTRGQQVTLRCSPKSGHDTVSWYQQALGQGPQFIFQYYEEEERQRGNFPDRFSGHQFPNYSSELNVNALLLGDSALYLCASSASWSVTGELFFGEGSRLTVL.

This clonotype was recorded many times. This chain joins TRBV11-3 and TRBJ1-1, with TRBD1 matching over 7 bases. This CDR3 region has 15 residues. Germline CDR1 is SGHNT and CDR2 is YENEEA. The V gene end was trimmed by 5 bases and the J gene end by 4 bases; junction bases not matched to a gene: 10. CDR3 residues: CASSPPDRAGTEAFF. The DNA for the CDR3 is TGTGCCAGCAGCCCGCCCGACAGGGCAGGCACTGAAGCTTTCTTT.

The J gene is TRBJ2-7, the V gene TRBV27; a weak D match, TRBD1 (5 bases). Germline CDR1 is MNHEY and CDR2 is SMNVEV (reference sequence). The CDR3 runs 16 residues. The V end lost 3 bases, the J end lost 4 bases, and 19 bases lay between the germline ends. CDR3 DNA: TGTGCCAGCAGTTTTCGAACAGGTTTAAGTTCTTACGAGCAGTACTTC. Its translation: CASSFRTGLSSYEQYF.

The V and J genes are TRBV5-1 and TRBJ2-3, with TRBD2 as a possible D gene (7 bases). Germline CDR1 is SGHRS and CDR2 is YFSETQ. V was clipped by 2 bases and J by 2 bases, with 18 bases between them. The CDR3 extends over 17 amino acids. The CDR3 DNA reads as TGCGCCAGCAGCTTAGGGGGGGGAGCTGGTACCACAGATACGCAGTATTTT. This gives the protein CASSLGGGAGTTDTQYF.

This clonotype was counted many times. The V and J genes are TRBV7-9 and TRBJ2-5; 11 bases match TRBD2. Germline V CDR1 and CDR2: SEHNR, FQNEAQ (reference sequence). This CDR3 region has 14 residues. V trimming: 5 bases; J trimming: 4 bases; junction bases outside the gene matches: 3. The CDR3 sequence is CASSISGRAETQYF. In DNA, the CDR3 is TGTGCCAGCAGCATTAGCGGGAGGGCAGAGACCCAGTACTTC.

This clonotype was picked up many times. This rearrangement joins TRBV3-1 to TRBJ2-2, with TRBD2 as a possible D gene (6 bases). In germline, CDR1 is LGHDT, CDR2 YNNKEL (reference sequence). The V and J ends lost 3 bases and 2 bases respectively, with 13 bases between them. The CDR3 totals 16 residues. The CDR3 loop is CASSHGTWGNTGELFF. The CDR3, as DNA: TGTGCCAGCAGCCATGGGACTTGGGGAAACACCGGGGAGCTGTTTTTT. The whole variable domain, remainder taken from reference TRBV3-1 and TRBJ2-2, is DTAVSQTPKYLVTQMGNDKSIKCEQNLGHDTMYWYKQDSKKFLKIMFSYNNKELIINETVPNRFSPKSPDKAHLNLHINSLELGDSAVYFCASSHGTWGNTGELFFGEGSRLTVL.

This clonotype was counted ten times or more. The V call is TRBV12-3 or TRBV12-4, the J call TRBJ1-1; D is undetermined. Trimming removed 0 bases from V and 0 bases from J, with 5 bases in between. This CDR3 is 14 amino acids long. CDR3 region: CASSLAGLNTEAFF. The CDR3 DNA reads TGTGCCAGCAGTTTAGCTGGGCTGAACACTGAAGCTTTCTTT.

This clonotype was detected ten times or more. This sequence joins TRBV7-3 and TRBJ2-5; D possibly corresponds to TRBD2 (6 bases). This CDR3 region has 14 residues. Germline CDR1 is SGHTA and CDR2 is FQGTGA. Trimming removed 0 bases from V and 3 bases from J, with 8 bases in between. The CDR3 here is CASSLTGGKETQYF. The CDR3, as DNA: TGTGCCAGCAGCTTAACGGGGGGAAAAGAGACCCAGTACTTC.

This clonotype was seen at least ten times. The genes are TRBV7-2 and TRBJ1-3, with D hard to call. Germline V gene lookup returns CDR1 SGHTA and CDR2 FQGNSA. The CDR3 sequence is 15 residues long. The germline V and J ends were trimmed by 1 base and 4 bases, with 11 bases remaining between them. In nucleotides, the CDR3 is TGTGCCAGCAGCTTAGGTTCTCGACGGGGAAACACCATATATTTT. It specifies CASSLGSRRGNTIYF.

The J gene is TRBJ2-1, the V gene TRBV9; D gene unclear. The CDR3 loop spans 16 amino acids. The V gene's germline CDR1 is SGDLS and CDR2 YYNGEE. Trimming took off 0 bases at V and 0 bases at J, with 10 bases between the two ends. The CDR3 nucleotides read TGTGCCAGCAGCGTAGCGGCTCTCAGCTCCTACAATGAGCAGTTCTTC. Its protein is CASSVAALSSYNEQFF.

This clonotype was recorded many times. The chain uses TRBV7-8 and TRBJ2-3; 9 bases map to TRBD2. The CDR3 sequence is 14 residues long. V trimming: 4 bases; J trimming: 4 bases; junction bases outside the gene matches: 3. The germline CDR1 and CDR2 sequences are SGHVS and FQNEAQ. CDR3 loop: CASSSLAGADTQYF. CDR3 nucleotide sequence: TGTGCCAGCAGCTCTTTAGCGGGAGCAGATACGCAGTATTTT.

The chain uses TRBV28 and TRBJ1-6, with D unclear. Germline V gives CDR1 MDHEN, CDR2 SYDVKM. The germline V and J ends were trimmed by 7 bases and 16 bases, with 20 bases remaining between them. This CDR3 has 13 amino acids. CDR3 nucleotide sequence: TGTGCCAGCACCCCTAGAAGGGAGGGAAAACTCCACTTT. This sequence encodes CASTPRREGKLHF.

The rearrangement joins TRBV5-1 to TRBJ2-3; the match to TRBD2 covers 8 bases. Germline lookup yields CDR1 SGHRS and CDR2 YFSETQ. There are 14 residues in the CDR3. V trimming: 4 bases; J trimming: 6 bases; junction bases outside the gene matches: 7. CDR3 amino acids: CASSVGLGEDTQYF. DNA of the CDR3: TGCGCCAGCAGCGTGGGACTAGGCGAGGATACGCAGTATTTT.

J is TRBJ1-1 and V is TRBV5-5; tentatively, D is TRBD1 (5 bases). Germline CDR1 is SGHKS and CDR2 is YYEKEE (reference sequence). The V and J ends lost 0 bases and 3 bases respectively, with 15 bases between them. This CDR3 is built from 16 residues. CDR3 bases: TGTGCCAGCAGCTTGGCTCGATCCGGGGGGGACACTGAAGCTTTCTTT. This sequence encodes CASSLARSGGDTEAFF.

The chain couples TRBV20-1 to TRBJ1-2; D remains ambiguous. The V end was cut by 6 bases, the J end by 1 base, with 6 bases between. The CDR3 extends over 11 amino acids. CDR1 and CDR2 from the germline V gene are DFQATT and SNEGSKA (reference sequence). The CDR3 is CSAHDNYGYTF. CDR3 DNA sequence: TGCAGTGCCCATGATAACTATGGCTACACCTTC.

The chain has TRBV18 and TRBJ2-7; no clear D. The germline V and J ends were trimmed by 5 bases and 1 base, with 6 bases remaining between them. Germline assignment: CDR1 KGHSH and CDR2 LQKENI. The CDR3 spans 12 residues. The CDR3 coding sequence is TGTGCCAGCTCATTCATGTCCTACGAGCAGTACTTC. Translation gives CASSFMSYEQYF. Using reference TRBV18 and TRBJ2-7 for the parts outside the CDR3, the full variable domain is NAGVMQNPRHLVRRRGQEARLRCSPMKGHSHVYWYRQLPEEGLKFMVYLQKENIIDESGMPKERFSAEFPKEGPSILRIQQVVRGDSAAYFCASSFMSYEQYFGPGTRLTVT.

This clonotype was counted many times. V is TRBV20-1 and J is TRBJ1-6; tentative D call: TRBD1 (6 bases). The CDR3 consists of 12 residues. Trimming cost V 5 bases and J 14 bases, with 16 bases left between them. Germline lookup yields CDR1 DFQATT and CDR2 SNEGSKA (reference sequence). The CDR3 reads CSAEGVLGSLHF. As DNA, the CDR3 is TGCAGTGCTGAGGGGGTCCTAGGATCCCTCCACTTT.

In this sample, this clonotype turned up many times. The gene calls are TRBV7-9 and TRBJ1-6; weak D call: TRBD1 (6 bases). Trimming stripped 8 bases from V and 7 bases from J, with 9 bases between. There are 12 residues in the CDR3. CDR1 and CDR2 from the germline V gene are SEHNR and FQNEAQ (reference sequence). Here the CDR3 DNA reads TGTGCCAGCTCAACAGGGAATTCACCCCTCCACTTT. As protein: CASSTGNSPLHF.